One sample yielded the 11 T cell receptor beta chains listed below, sequenced in a study of regulatory and conventional T cells in RAG deficiency. The sorted conventional CD4+ T cells were CD25-low and CD127-high, with genomic DNA sequenced. Sequenced by immunoSEQ multiplex PCR; TCRdb stores in-frame clones only, minus some. The profile shows under 25,000 clones, nearly 96% of them singletons. The sample also formed part of further work on regulatory T cells. That report adds: The PCR used 52 TRBV and 13 TRBJ primers.

Sequences were obtained from CD25- CD4+ T cells sorted from blood. Every receptor here comes from a human donor in good health.

The chain uses TRBV4-1 and TRBJ2-3; D is possibly TRBD2 (7 bases). The CDR3 sequence is 16 residues long. Trimming stripped 0 bases from V and 3 bases from J, with 13 bases between. Germline V CDR1 and CDR2: MGHRA, YSYEKL. The DNA for the CDR3 is TGCGCCAGCAGCCAAGATGGGGGGGCTCGGACAGATACGCAGTATTTT. This gives the protein CASSQDGGARTDTQYF.

With respect to this clone: This sample includes further DNA sequences coding for the same CDR3. The chain links TRBV5-1 to TRBJ1-6, with TRBD1 matching 7 bases. CDR3 length: 15 residues. The germline CDR1 and CDR2 sequences are SGHRS and YFSETQ. With 5 bases clipped from V and 5 bases from J, the junction kept 7 bases outside the gene matches. CDR3 sequence (DNA): TGCGCCAGCAGAACCGGGACAGATAATAATTCACCCCTCCACTTT. Protein sequence: CASRTGTDNNSPLHF.

This clone was seen once. This chain links TRBV6-6 with TRBJ1-1, with D possibly being TRBD1 (6 bases). V was trimmed by 0 bases and J by 7 bases, leaving 12 bases between them. The CDR3 consists of 14 residues. Per germline, CDR1 MNHNY and CDR2 SVGAGI (reference sequence). Here the CDR3 DNA reads TGTGCCAGCAGTTACTCCGGATCGGACAGTGAAGCTTTCTTT. It translates to CASSYSGSDSEAFF.

The rearrangement links TRBV4-3 to TRBJ2-1; 7 nucleotides match TRBD1. Germline trimming cut 4 bases from V and 2 bases from J; bases unmatched to any gene: 2. There are 14 residues in the CDR3. The germline CDR1 and CDR2 sequences are LGHNA and YSLEER. CDR3 DNA: TGCGCCAGCAGCCGGGACAGCACCTACAATGAGCAGTTCTTC. This encodes CASSRDSTYNEQFF.

The chain recombines TRBV6-1 with TRBJ1-1, with 9 bases aligning to TRBD1. This CDR3 is 15 amino acids long. V lost 7 bases to trimming and J lost 4 bases; unmatched junction nucleotides: 10. Germline V gene lookup returns CDR1 MNHNS and CDR2 SASEGT. The CDR3 loop reads CASTDRGYGSTEAFF. The CDR3 nucleotides read TGTGCCAGCACCGACAGGGGGTATGGGAGCACTGAAGCTTTCTTT.

The chain joins TRBV4-3 to TRBJ2-6; D perhaps matches TRBD1 (6 bases). V dropped 1 base and J dropped 4 bases, with 8 bases sitting between them. The CDR3 is 15 amino acids. Per the germline V gene, CDR1 is LGHNA and CDR2 is YSLEER. The CDR3 nucleotides are TGCGCCAGCAGCCAAGCAGGGGCCGGGGCCAACGTCCTGACTTTC. This encodes CASSQAGAGANVLTF.

This clone was seen only once. The J gene is TRBJ1-1, the V gene TRBV6-1; no clear D gene. V lost 6 bases, J lost 1 base, and 6 bases lay in between. Germline V CDR1 and CDR2: MNHNS, SASEGT. This CDR3 contains 12 residues. The CDR3 loop is CASRRQNTEAFF. The CDR3 nucleotides are TGTGCCAGCAGGAGACAGAACACTGAAGCTTTCTTT.

A word on this clone: A junction end diverges from the germline sequence, so it may reflect a read error. The chain joins TRBV7-2 to TRBJ2-5; 9 bases fit TRBD2. This CDR3 comprises 15 residues. Germline V gene sequence: CDR1 SGHTA, CDR2 FQGNSA. The CDR3 DNA follows: TGTGCCAGCAGTTTAGGGGGCGGGGGGGCGGAGACCCAGTACTTC. Translation gives CASSLGGGGAETQYF.

The J gene is TRBJ2-1, the V gene TRBV7-8; 7 nucleotides match TRBD2. With 2 bases clipped from V and 2 bases from J, the junction kept 3 bases outside the gene matches. Per the germline V gene, CDR1 is SGHVS and CDR2 is FQNEAQ. The CDR3 covers 15 residues. CDR3 residues: CASSLLSGAYNEQFF. CDR3 DNA sequence: TGTGCCAGCAGCTTATTGAGCGGGGCCTACAATGAGCAGTTCTTC.

This chain links TRBV28 with TRBJ2-3; 8 nucleotides align to TRBD2. The CDR3 sequence is 15 residues long. With 3 bases clipped from V and 2 bases from J, the junction kept 4 bases outside the gene matches. Germline lookup yields CDR1 MDHEN and CDR2 SYDVKM. CDR3 loop: CASSFGRGVTDTQYF. CDR3 sequence (DNA): TGTGCCAGCAGTTTTGGGCGGGGGGTCACAGATACGCAGTATTTT.

This chain links TRBV10-3 with TRBJ2-7; possibly TRBD1 for D (6 bases). Germline CDR1 is ENHRY and CDR2 is SYGVKD. This CDR3 contains 13 residues. Trimming cost V 11 bases and J 3 bases, with 17 bases left between them. Here the CDR3 DNA reads TGTGCCGCGAATACGGGACATGGCTACGAGCAGTACTTC. It specifies CAANTGHGYEQYF.